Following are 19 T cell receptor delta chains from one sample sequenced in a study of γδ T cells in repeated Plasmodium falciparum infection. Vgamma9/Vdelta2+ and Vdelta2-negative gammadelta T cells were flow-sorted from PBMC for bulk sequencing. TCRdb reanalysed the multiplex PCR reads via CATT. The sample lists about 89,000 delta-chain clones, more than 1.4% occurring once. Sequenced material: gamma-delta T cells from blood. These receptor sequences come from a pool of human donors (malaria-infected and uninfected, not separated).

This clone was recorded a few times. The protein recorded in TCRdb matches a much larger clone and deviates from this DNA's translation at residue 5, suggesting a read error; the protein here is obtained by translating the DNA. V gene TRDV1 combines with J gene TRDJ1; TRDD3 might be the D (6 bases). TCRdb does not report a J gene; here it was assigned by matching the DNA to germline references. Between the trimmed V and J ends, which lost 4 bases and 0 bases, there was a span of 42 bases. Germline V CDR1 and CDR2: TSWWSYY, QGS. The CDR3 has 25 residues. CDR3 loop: CALGGRRMDYERLGVDLMYTDKLIF. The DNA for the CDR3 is TGTGCTCTTGGGGGAAGGAGAATGGACTACGAGAGGTTGGGGGTAGACTTAATGTACACCGATAAACTCATCTTT.

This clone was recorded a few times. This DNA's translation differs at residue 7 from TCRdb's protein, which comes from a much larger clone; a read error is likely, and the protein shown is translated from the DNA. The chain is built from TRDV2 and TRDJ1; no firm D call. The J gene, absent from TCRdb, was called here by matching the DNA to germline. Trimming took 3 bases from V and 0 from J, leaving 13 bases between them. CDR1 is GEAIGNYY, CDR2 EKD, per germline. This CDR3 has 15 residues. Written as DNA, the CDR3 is TGTGCCTGTGACCAGTGGGACCTTTACACCGATAAACTCATCTTT. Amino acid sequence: CACDQWDLYTDKLIF.

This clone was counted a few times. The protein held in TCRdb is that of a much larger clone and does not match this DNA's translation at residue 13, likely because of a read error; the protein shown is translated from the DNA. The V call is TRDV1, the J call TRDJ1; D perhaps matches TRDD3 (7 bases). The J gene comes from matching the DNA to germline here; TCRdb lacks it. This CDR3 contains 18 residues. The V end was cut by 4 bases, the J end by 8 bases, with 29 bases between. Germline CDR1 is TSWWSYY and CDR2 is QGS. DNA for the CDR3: TGTGCTCTTGGGGTTTTCCTAAAAGGGATACAAACGAGGCACAAACTCATCTTT. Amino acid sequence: CALGVFLKGIQTRHKLIF.

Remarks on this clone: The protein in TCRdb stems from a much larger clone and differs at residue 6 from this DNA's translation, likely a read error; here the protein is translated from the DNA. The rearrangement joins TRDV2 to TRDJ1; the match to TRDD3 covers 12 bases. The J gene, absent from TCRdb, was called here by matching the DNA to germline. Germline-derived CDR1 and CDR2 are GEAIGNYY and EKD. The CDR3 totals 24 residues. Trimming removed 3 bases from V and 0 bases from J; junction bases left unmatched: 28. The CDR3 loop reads CACDPPTSVLGDTSLSTYTDKLIF. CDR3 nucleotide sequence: TGTGCCTGTGACCCTCCTACTTCAGTACTGGGGGATACTTCTCTTTCCACGTACACCGATAAACTCATCTTT.

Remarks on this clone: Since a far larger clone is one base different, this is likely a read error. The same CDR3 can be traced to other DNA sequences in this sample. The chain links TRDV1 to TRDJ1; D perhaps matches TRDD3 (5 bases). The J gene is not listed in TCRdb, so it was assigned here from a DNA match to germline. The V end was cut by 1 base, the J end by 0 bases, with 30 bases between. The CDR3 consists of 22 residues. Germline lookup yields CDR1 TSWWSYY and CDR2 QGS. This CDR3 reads CALGEPPHMNLVLRGYTDKLIF. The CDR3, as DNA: TGTGCTCTTGGGGAACCCCCACATATGAACCTCGTGTTGAGGGGGTACACCGATAAACTCATCTTT.

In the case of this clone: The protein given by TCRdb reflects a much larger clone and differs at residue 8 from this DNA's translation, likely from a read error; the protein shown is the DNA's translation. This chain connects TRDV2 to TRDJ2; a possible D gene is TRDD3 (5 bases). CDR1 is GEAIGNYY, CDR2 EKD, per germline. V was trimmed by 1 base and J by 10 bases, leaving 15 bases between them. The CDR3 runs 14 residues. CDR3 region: CACDTSGKWGQLFF. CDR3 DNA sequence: TGTGCCTGTGACACTTCGGGGAAGTGGGGACAACTCTTCTTT.

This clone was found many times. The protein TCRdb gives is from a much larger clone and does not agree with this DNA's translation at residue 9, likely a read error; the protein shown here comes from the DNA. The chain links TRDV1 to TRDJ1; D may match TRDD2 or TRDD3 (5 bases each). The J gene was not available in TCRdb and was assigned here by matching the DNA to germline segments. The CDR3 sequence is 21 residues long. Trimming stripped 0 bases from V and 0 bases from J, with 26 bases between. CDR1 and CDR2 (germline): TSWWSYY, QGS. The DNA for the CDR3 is TGTGCTCTTGGGGAACTGGGCCTCCCCCTTCTTACGGGGAGGTACACCGATAAACTCATCTTT. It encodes CALGELGLPLLTGRYTDKLIF.

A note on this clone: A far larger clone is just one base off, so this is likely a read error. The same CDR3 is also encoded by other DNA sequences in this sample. CDR3 region: CACERIREADKLIF. In DNA form, the CDR3 reads TGTGCCTGCGAGCGGATACGCGAGGCCGATAAACTCATCTTT. The rearrangement links TRDV2 to TRDJ1; 7 bases agree with TRDD3. Since TCRdb gives no J gene, matching the DNA to germline was used here to assign it. This CDR3 is built from 14 residues. V lost 7 bases and J lost 3; bases outside the gene matches: 10. CDR1 is GEAIGNYY, CDR2 EKD, per germline.

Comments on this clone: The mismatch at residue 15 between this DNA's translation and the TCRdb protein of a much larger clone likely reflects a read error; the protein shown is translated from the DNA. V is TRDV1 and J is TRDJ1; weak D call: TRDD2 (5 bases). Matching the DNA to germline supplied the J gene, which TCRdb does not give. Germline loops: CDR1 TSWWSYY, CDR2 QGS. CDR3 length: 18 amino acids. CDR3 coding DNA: TGTGCTCTTGGGGAACGAACACTTCCGCCGTACTTCACCGATGAACTCATCTTT. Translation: CALGERTLPPYFTDELIF.

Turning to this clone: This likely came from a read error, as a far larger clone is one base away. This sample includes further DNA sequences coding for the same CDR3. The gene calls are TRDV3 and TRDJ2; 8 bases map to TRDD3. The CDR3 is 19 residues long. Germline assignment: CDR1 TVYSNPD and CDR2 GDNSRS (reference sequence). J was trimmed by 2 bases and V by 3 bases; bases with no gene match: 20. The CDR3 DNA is TGTGCCTTCCTAGGCCTCCCTACGTCTTGGGGGATCTTGACAGCACAACTCTTCTTT. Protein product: CAFLGLPTSWGILTAQLFF.

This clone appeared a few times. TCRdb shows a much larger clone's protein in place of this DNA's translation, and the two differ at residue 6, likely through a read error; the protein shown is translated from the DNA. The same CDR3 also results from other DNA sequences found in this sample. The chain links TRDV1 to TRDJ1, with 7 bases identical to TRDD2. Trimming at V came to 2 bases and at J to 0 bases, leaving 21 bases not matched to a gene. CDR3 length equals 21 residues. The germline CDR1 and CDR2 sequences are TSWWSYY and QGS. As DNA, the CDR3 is TGTGCTCTTGGGGAAGAGGCCTTCCTGCACCTAGTACTCCTTCACACCGATAAACTCATCTTT. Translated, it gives CALGEEAFLHLVLLHTDKLIF.

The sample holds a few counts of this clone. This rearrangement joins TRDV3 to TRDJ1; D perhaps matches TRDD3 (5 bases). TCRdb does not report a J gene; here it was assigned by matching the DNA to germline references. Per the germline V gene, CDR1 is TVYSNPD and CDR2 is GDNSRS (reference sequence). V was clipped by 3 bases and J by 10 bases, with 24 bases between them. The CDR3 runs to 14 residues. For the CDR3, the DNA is TGTGCCTTCTCAACCTCTTTGGGATGGGGTAGACTCATCTTT. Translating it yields CAFSTSLGWGRLIF. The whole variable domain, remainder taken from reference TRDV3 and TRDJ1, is CDKVTQSSPDQTVASGSEVVLLCTYDTVYSNPDLFWYRIRPDYSFQFVFYGDNSRSEGADFTQGRFSVKHILTQKAFHLVISPVRTEDSATYYCAFSTSLGWGRLIFGKGTRVTVEP.

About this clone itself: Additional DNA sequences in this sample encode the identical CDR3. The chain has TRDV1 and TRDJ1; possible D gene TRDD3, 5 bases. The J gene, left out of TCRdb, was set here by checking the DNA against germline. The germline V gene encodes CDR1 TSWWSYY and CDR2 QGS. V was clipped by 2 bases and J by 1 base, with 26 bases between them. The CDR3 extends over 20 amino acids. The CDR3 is CALGEGLRRYRGRSTDKLIF. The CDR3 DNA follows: TGTGCTCTTGGGGAAGGACTTCGGCGATACCGGGGACGGAGCACCGATAAACTCATCTTT.

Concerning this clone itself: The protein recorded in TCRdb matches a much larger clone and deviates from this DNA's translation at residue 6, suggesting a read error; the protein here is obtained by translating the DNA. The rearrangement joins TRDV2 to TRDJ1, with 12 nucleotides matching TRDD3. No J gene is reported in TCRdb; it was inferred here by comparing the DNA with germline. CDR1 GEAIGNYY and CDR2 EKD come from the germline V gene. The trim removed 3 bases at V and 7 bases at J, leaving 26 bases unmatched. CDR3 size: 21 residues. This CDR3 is CACDDTFYTGGYSPSSPKLIF. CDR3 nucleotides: TGTGCCTGTGACGACACATTCTATACTGGGGGATACAGCCCCTCGTCTCCTAAACTCATCTTT.

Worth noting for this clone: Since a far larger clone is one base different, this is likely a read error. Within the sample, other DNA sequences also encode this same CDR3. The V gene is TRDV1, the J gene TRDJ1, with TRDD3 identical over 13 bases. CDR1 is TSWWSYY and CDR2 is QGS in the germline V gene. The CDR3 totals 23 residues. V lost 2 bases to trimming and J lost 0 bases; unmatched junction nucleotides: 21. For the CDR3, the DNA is TGTGCTCTTGGGGAATTGGCCTTCCTTGACTGGGGGATACGTGATGAGTACACCGATAAACTCATCTTT. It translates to CALGELAFLDWGIRDEYTDKLIF.

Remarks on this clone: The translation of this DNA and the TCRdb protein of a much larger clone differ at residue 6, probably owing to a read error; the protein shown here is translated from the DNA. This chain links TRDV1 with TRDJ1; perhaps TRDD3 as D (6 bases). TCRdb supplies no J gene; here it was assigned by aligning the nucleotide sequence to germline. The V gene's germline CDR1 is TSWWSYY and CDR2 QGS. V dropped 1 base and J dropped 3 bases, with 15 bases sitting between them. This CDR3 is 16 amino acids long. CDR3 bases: TGTGCTCTTGGGGAACAGAGGTGGGGGCCCTCCGATAAACTCATCTTT. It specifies CALGEQRWGPSDKLIF.

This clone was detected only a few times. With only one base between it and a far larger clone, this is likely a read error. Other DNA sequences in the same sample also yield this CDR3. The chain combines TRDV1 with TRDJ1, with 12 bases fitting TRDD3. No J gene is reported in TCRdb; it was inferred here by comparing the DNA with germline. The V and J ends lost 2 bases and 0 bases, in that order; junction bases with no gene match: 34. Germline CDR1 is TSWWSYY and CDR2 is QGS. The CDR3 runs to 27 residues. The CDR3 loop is CALGEIWGASYPQYWGIHRCDTDKLIF. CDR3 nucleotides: TGTGCTCTTGGGGAAATTTGGGGTGCGTCCTACCCCCAGTACTGGGGGATACATCGCTGTGACACCGATAAACTCATCTTT.

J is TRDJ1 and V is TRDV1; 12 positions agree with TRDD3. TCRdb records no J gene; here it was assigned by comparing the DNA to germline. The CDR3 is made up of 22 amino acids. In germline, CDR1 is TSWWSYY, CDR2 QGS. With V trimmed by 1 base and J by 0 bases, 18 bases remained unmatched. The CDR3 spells CALGEPPSGAGGYGVYTDKLIF. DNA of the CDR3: TGTGCTCTTGGGGAACCCCCTTCGGGGGCTGGGGGATACGGGGTGTACACCGATAAACTCATCTTT.

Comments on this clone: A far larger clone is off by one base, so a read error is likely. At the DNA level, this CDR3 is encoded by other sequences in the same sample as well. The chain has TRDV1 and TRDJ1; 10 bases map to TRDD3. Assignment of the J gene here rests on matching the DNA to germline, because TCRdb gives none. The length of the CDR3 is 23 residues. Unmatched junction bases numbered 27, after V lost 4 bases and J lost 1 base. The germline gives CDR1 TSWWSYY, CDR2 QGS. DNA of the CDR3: TGTGCTCTTGGGGTCCTACCGGGTCCACGTAAACCCACTGGGGGATTGTTCACCGATAAACTCATCTTT. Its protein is CALGVLPGPRKPTGGLFTDKLIF.